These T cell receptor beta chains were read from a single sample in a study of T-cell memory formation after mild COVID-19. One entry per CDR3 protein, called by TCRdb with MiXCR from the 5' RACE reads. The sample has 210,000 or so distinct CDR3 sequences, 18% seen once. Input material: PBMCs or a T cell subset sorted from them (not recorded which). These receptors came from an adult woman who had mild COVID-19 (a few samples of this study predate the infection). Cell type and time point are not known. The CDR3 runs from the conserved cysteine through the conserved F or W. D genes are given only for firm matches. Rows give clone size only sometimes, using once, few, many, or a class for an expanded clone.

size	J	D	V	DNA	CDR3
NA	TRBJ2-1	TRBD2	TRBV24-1	TGTGCCACCAGTGTCGGCGGGAGAGGGAATGAGCAGTTCTTC	CATSVGGRGNEQFF
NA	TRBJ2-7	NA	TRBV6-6	TGTGCCAGCAGTTACCAGGGGTCGGGGCAGTACTTC	CASSYQGSGQYF
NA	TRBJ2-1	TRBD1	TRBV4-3	TGCGCCAGCAGCCGGCCTGGGCAGGGGGATGAGCAGTTCTTC	CASSRPGQGDEQFF
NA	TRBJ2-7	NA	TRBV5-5	TGTGCCAGCAGCTTGGCGAACAGGCCCCCCTACGAGCAGTACTTC	CASSLANRPPYEQYF
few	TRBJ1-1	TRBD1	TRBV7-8	TGTGCCAGCACCCATACAGGGGGAATGAACACTGAAGCTTTCTTT	CASTHTGGMNTEAFF
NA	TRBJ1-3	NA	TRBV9	TGTGCCAGCAGCGTAGTTGGGTCCGCCTCTGGAAACACCATATATTTT	CASSVVGSASGNTIYF
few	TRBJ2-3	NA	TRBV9	TGTGCCAGCAGCGTAGAATGGGGAGGAATGAGTACGCAGTATTTT	CASSVEWGGMSTQYF
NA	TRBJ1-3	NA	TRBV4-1	TGCGCCAGCAGCCAAGTCCCTCCTGGAAACACCATATATTTT	CASSQVPPGNTIYF
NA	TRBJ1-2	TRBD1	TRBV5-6	TGTGCCAGCAGCTTGGCGGGACAGGGGTGGCATGGCTACACCTTC	CASSLAGQGWHGYTF
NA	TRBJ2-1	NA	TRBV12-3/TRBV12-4	TGTGCCAGCAGTTCCACGTTTGGGAGGACCTACAATGAGCAGTTCTTC	CASSSTFGRTYNEQFF
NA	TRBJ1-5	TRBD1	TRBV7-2	TGTGCCAGCAGCTGGACAGGAGTCGGCAATCAGCCCCAGCATTTT	CASSWTGVGNQPQHF
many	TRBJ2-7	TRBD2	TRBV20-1	TGCAGTGCCCCGCGACTAGCGGGAGCCCACTACGAGCAGTACTTC	CSAPRLAGAHYEQYF
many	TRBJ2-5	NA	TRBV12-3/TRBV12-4	TGTGCCAGCAGCTCGCTAGAACGAGAGACCCAGTACTTC	CASSSLERETQYF
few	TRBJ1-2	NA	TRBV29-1	TGCAGCGTTGCGGGCACTCCGGGAGATGGCTACACCTTC	CSVAGTPGDGYTF
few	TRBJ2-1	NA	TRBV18	TGTGCCAGCTCACCATTGAATCGGGAGAACTACAATGAGCAGTTCTTC	CASSPLNRENYNEQFF
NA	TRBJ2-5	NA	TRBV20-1	TGCAGTGCGCTCGAAACAACTAGGGAGACCCAGTACTTC	CSALETTRETQYF
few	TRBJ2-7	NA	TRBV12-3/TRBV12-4	TGTGCCAGCAGTCCCGTCCCGCCCTACGAGCAGTACTTC	CASSPVPPYEQYF
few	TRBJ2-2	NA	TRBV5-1	TGCGCCAGCACGGACAGACCGAACACCGGGGAGCTGTTTTTT	CASTDRPNTGELFF
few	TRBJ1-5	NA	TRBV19	TGTGCCAGTACCGAGACAGTGAATCAGCCCCAGCATTTT	CASTETVNQPQHF
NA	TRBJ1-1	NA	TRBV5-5	TGTGCCAGCAGCCCACAGGGCGGGCAGGCTTTCTTT	CASSPQGGQAFF
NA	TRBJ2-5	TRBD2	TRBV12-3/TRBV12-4	TGTGCCAGCAGTCCTCAACTAGCGGGAGGGCGAGAGACCCAGTACTTC	CASSPQLAGGRETQYF
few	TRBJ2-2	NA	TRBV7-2	TGTGCCAGCAGCTTAGCAGTCGGGGGAACCGGGGAGCTGTTTTTT	CASSLAVGGTGELFF
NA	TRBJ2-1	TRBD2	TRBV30	TGTGCCTGGAGTCGACTAGCGGGCAATGAGCAGTTCTTC	CAWSRLAGNEQFF
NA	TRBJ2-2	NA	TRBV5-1	TGCGCCAGCAGCCGAGTTTCGAACACCGGGGAGCTGTTTTTT	CASSRVSNTGELFF
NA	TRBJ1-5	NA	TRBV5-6	TGTGCCAGCAGCTTGTGGTCAGGGGCCCTTAGCAATCAGCCCCAGCATTTT	CASSLWSGALSNQPQHF
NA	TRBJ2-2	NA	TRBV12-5	TGTGCTAGTGGTGAGATTAACGCCGGGGAGCTGTTTTTT	CASGEINAGELFF
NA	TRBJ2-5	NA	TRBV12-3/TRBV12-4	TGTGCCAGCAGTTCCCAGGGGCAGACCCAGTACTTC	CASSSQGQTQYF
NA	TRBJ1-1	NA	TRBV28	TGTGCCAGCAGCCCGGGTTCCCTGGGCACTGAAGCTTTCTTT	CASSPGSLGTEAFF
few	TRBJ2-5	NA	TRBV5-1	TGCGCCAGCCGCCAAGGATACAGGGAGGAGACCCAGTACTTC	CASRQGYREETQYF
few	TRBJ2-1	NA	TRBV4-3	TGCGCCAGCAGCCAAGTCCATCCCTCCCTGAAGCAGTTCTTC	CASSQVHPSLKQFF
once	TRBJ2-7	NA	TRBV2	TGTGCCAGCAGTTTCCACTACGAGCAGTACTTC	CASSFHYEQYF
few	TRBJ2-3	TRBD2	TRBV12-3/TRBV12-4	TGTGCCAGCAGTGACCGCTGGGCGGGAGGGACAGATACGCAGTATTTT	CASSDRWAGGTDTQYF
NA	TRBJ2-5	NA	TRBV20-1	TGCAGTGCTAGAAATCCTTGGCGGGGTGGAGAGACCCAGTACTTC	CSARNPWRGGETQYF
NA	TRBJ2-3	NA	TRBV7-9	TGTGCCAGCAGCTGGGGACGAACTCGCACAGATACGCAGTATTTT	CASSWGRTRTDTQYF
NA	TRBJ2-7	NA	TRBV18	TGTGCCAGCTCACCACGAGCGAACAACTACGAGCAGTACTTC	CASSPRANNYEQYF
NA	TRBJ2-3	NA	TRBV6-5	TGTGCCAGCAGGGACGGTCTCACAGATACGCAGTATTTT	CASRDGLTDTQYF
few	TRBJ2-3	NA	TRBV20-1	TGCAGTGCTAGAGCAAAGCTTAAAGCTAGCACAGATACGCAGTATTTT	CSARAKLKASTDTQYF
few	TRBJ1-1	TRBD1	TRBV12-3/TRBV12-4	TGTGCCAGCAGCCCTTCGGGGACAGGAGACACTGAAGCTTTCTTT	CASSPSGTGDTEAFF
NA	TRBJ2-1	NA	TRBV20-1	TGCAGTGCACCGATCATTTACAATGAGCAGTTCTTC	CSAPIIYNEQFF